A single sample is the source of the 5 T cell receptor beta chains below, sequenced in a study of cytomegalovirus exposure and HLA in healthy donors. Primers: 60 Vbeta forward and 13 Jbeta reverse. The repertoire was sequenced with immunoSEQ multiplex PCR; TCRdb's copy has only in-frame clones and lacks some. The sample yields roughly 89,000 clones, about 75% seen once. Material for sequencing was PBMCs. All receptors come from a man aged 30 to 39 in good health and CMV-seropositive.

Notes on this clone: Relative to the germline gene, one junction end is altered; a read error may explain this. The genes are TRBV7-9 and TRBJ1-4; D might be TRBD1 (6 bases). Germline-derived CDR1 and CDR2 are SEHNR and FQNEAQ (reference sequence). The CDR3 spans 15 residues. The CDR3 DNA reads TGTTCCAGCAGCTTACGCAGAACAGGGCCAGAAAAACTGTTTTTT. Encoded protein: CSSSLRRTGPEKLFF.

The chain recombines TRBV19 with TRBJ2-1; the match to TRBD2 covers 8 bases. The CDR3 length is 13 residues. Germline V lookup: CDR1 LNHDA, CDR2 SQIVND (reference sequence). The J segment lost 9 bases and the V segment lost 6 bases, leaving 7 bases of the junction unmatched. Written as DNA, the CDR3 is TGTGCCAGTAGGCTCGGGGGGGCGGGTGAGCAGTTCTTC. This encodes CASRLGGAGEQFF.

The chain uses TRBV5-1 and TRBJ2-1; D remains ambiguous. The CDR3 contains 13 residues. Between the trimmed V and J ends, which lost 2 bases and 7 bases, there was a span of 10 bases. Germline V lookup: CDR1 SGHRS, CDR2 YFSETQ. DNA of the CDR3: TGCGCCAGCAGCTTTTCACCCCGGAATGAGCAGTTCTTC. Its protein is CASSFSPRNEQFF. Full variable domain (outside the CDR3, taken from reference TRBV5-1 and TRBJ2-1): KAGVTQTPRYLIKTRGQQVTLSCSPISGHRSVSWYQQTPGQGLQFLFEYFSETQRNKGNFPGRFSGRQFSNSRSEMNVSTLELGDSALYLCASSFSPRNEQFFGPGTRLTVL.

V and J are TRBV19 and TRBJ2-7; D is unresolved. This CDR3 is built from 11 residues. V lost 8 bases and J lost 6, with 11 bases in between. Germline lookup yields CDR1 LNHDA and CDR2 SQIVND (reference sequence). The CDR3 loop reads CASGIDREQYF. The CDR3 DNA follows: TGTGCCAGTGGAATAGACCGCGAGCAGTACTTC.

This chain uses TRBV27 with TRBJ2-1; 9 positions agree with TRBD1. The CDR3 consists of 17 residues. V lost 5 bases, J lost 4 bases, and 12 bases stayed unmatched. Germline V gives CDR1 MNHEY, CDR2 SMNVEV (reference sequence). CDR3 nucleotide sequence: TGTGCCAGCAGTCCCCTTCTACCGGGACAGGGTTACAATGAGCAGTTCTTC. Protein sequence: CASSPLLPGQGYNEQFF.